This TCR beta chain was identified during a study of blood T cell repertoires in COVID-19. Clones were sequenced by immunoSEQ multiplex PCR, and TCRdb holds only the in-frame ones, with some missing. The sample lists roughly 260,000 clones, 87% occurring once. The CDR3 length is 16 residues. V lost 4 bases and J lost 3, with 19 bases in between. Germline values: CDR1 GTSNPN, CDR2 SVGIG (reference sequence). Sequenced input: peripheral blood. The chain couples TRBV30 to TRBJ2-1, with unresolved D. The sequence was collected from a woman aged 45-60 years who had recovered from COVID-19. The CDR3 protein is CAWTPGGSLGYNEQFF. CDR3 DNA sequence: TGTGCCTGGACCCCTGGTGGTAGCTTAGGCTACAATGAGCAGTTCTTC.